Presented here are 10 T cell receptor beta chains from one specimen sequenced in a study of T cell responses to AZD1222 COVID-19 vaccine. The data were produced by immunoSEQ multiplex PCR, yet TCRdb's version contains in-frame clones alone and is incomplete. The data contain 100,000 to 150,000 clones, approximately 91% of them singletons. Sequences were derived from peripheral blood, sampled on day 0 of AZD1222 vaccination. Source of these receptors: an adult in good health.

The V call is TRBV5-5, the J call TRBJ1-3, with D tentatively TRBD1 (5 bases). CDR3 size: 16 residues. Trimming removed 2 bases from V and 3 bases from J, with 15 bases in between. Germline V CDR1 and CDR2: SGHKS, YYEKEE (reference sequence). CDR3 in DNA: TGTGCCAGCAGCTTCGGCGTCGCCAGGGTTGGAAACACCATATATTTT. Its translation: CASSFGVARVGNTIYF.

In DNA form, the CDR3 reads TGTGCCTGGAGTGTAGAGACGACTTGGACAGATACGCAGTATTTT. Residues: CAWSVETTWTDTQYF. The rearrangement links TRBV30 to TRBJ2-3; no definite D call. The V and J ends lost 0 bases and 3 bases respectively, with 13 bases between them. The germline gives CDR1 GTSNPN, CDR2 SVGIG (reference sequence). The length of the CDR3 is 15 residues.

The CDR3 bases are TGTGCCAGTAGTACAAGCGGGGGACACAATGAGCAGTTCTTC. This gives the protein CASSTSGGHNEQFF. V gene TRBV19 combines with J gene TRBJ2-1, with 8 nucleotides matching TRBD2. The CDR3 sequence is 14 residues long. CDR1 LNHDA and CDR2 SQIVND come from the germline V gene (reference sequence). Trimming removed 4 bases from V and 5 bases from J; junction bases left unmatched: 4. Using reference TRBV19 and TRBJ2-1 for the parts outside the CDR3, the full variable domain is DGGITQSPKYLFRKEGQNVTLSCEQNLNHDAMYWYRQDPGQGLRLIYYSQIVNDFQKGDIAEGYSVSREKKESFPLTVTSAQKNPTAFYLCASSTSGGHNEQFFGPGTRLTVL.

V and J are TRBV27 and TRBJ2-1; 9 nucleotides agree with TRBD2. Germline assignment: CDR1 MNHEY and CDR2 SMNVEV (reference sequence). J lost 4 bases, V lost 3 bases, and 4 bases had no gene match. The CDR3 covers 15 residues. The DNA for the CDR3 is TGTGCCAGCAGTTTCGAGCGGGGGGATTACAATGAGCAGTTCTTC. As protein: CASSFERGDYNEQFF.

The CDR3 sequence: CASSLGGVEKLFF. The CDR3 DNA sequence: TGTGCCAGCAGCTTAGGAGGTGTGGAGAAACTGTTTTTT. The chain is built from TRBV11-2 and TRBJ1-4; D is undetermined. The CDR3 covers 13 residues. Deletions cut 1 base from V and 11 bases from J, with 11 bases between. Germline V gene data show CDR1 as SGHAT and CDR2 as FQNNGV.

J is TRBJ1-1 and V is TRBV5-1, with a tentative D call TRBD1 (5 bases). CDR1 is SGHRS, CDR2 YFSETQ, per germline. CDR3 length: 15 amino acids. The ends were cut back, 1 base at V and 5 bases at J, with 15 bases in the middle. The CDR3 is CASSLNVGKGTEAFF. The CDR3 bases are TGCGCCAGCAGCTTGAATGTGGGCAAGGGGACTGAAGCTTTCTTT. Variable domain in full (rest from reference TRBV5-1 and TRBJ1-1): KAGVTQTPRYLIKTRGQQVTLSCSPISGHRSVSWYQQTPGQGLQFLFEYFSETQRNKGNFPGRFSGRQFSNSRSEMNVSTLELGDSALYLCASSLNVGKGTEAFFGQGTRLTVV.

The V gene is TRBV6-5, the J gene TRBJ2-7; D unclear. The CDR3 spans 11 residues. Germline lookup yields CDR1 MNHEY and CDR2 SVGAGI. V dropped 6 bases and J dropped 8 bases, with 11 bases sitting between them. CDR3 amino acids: CASSHGTKQYF. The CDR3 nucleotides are TGTGCCAGCAGCCACGGTACGAAGCAGTACTTC.

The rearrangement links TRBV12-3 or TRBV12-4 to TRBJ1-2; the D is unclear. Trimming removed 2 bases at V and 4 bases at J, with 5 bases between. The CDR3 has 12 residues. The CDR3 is CASSLQTYGYTF. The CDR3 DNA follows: TGTGCCAGCAGTTTACAGACCTATGGCTACACCTTC.

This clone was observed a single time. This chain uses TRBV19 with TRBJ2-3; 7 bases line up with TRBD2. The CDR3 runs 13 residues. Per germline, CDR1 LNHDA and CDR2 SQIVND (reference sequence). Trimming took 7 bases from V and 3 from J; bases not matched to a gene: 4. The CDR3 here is CASTAGETDTQYF. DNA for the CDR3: TGTGCCAGTACGGCGGGGGAAACAGATACGCAGTATTTT.

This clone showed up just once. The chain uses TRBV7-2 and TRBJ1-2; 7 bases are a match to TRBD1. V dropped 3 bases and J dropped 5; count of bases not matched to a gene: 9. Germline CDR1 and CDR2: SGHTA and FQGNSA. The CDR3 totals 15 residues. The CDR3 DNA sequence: TGTGCCAGCAGCTTTTTTACACAGGGGCTATATGGCTACACCTTC. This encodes CASSFFTQGLYGYTF.